This TCR beta chain was observed in a study of blood T cell repertoires in COVID-19. For the study at large: From the United States, Italy and Spain came samples of acute and convalescent COVID-19. From T cells, B-cell-depleted T cells, or PBMCs came the material, which was cDNA or gDNA.

The trim removed 2 bases at V and 7 bases at J, leaving 11 bases unmatched. This CDR3 region has 17 residues. Germline CDR1 LGHDT, CDR2 YNNKEL (reference sequence). Study processing details: From reference gene primer amplification, estimates of nucleated cell counts were derived. This table comes from immunoSEQ multiplex PCR, and its TCRdb copy is limited to in-frame clones, with some not included. That table supplies the V and J calls and clone size; D and trimming were determined from the DNA. Among hundreds of thousands of clones listed, approximately 90% were seen once. This sequence originates from a young man with active or convalescent COVID-19. The chain links TRBV3-1 (or the pseudogene TRBV3-2) to TRBJ2-2; 9 positions agree with TRBD2. Sequencing used peripheral blood. DNA for the CDR3: TGTGCCAGCAGCCAAACCGGGACTAGCCTACGGGGCGGGGAGCTGTTTTTT. Translated: CASSQTGTSLRGGELFF.